The 30 T cell receptor beta chains below come from one sample, sequenced in a study of Ad26.COV2.S vaccination and SARS-CoV-2 variants. The treatment denotes: some 20 received Ad26.COV2.S at low or high dose, single or two shots; about 5 received placebo; per-sample allocation not given. The study sampled participants on day 63 after the first vaccine or placebo injection. Generated by immunoSEQ multiplex PCR, the TCRdb table keeps only in-frame clones and is missing some. The repertoire holds 440,000 or so clones, with about nine tenths as singletons. The material sequenced was peripheral blood, taken in a trial of Ad26.COV2.S vaccine versus placebo. The receptors come from a person between 18 and 65 years old who received the Ad26.COV2.S COVID-19 vaccine or a placebo.

The chain links TRBV15 to TRBJ2-5, with 8 bases fitting TRBD1. The CDR3 loop spans 14 amino acids. V shed 1 base, J shed 7 bases, and the junction held 5 bases outside the gene matches. Germline V gives CDR1 LNHNV, CDR2 YYDKDF (reference sequence). The CDR3 DNA reads TGTGCCACCAGCAGAGGGCAGGGGGCTGGGACCCAGTACTTC. Encoded protein: CATSRGQGAGTQYF.

CDR3 protein: CASSLNRAGGSGELFF. The CDR3 bases are TGTGCCAGCAGCTTAAATCGAGCGGGAGGCTCCGGGGAGCTGTTTTTT. J is TRBJ2-2 and V is TRBV7-2, with 9 positions matching TRBD2. CDR1 is SGHTA, CDR2 FQGNSA, per germline. The CDR3 has 16 amino acids. J gave up 6 bases and V 2 bases, and 7 bases lay outside the gene matches.

The rearrangement joins TRBV24-1 to TRBJ2-5; D gene ambiguous. Trimming removed 4 bases from V and 6 bases from J, with 8 bases in between. The CDR3 totals 12 residues. Germline V CDR1 and CDR2: KGHDR, SFDVKD. CDR3 region: CATSDPTQTQYF. CDR3 nucleotides: TGTGCCACCAGTGACCCTACACAGACCCAGTACTTC.

V and J are TRBV14 and TRBJ1-2, with a possible D match to TRBD1 (5 bases). The V gene lost 2 bases and the J gene lost 6 bases, with 31 bases spanning the gap. The CDR3 has 20 residues. Per germline, CDR1 SGHDN and CDR2 FVKESK. Here the CDR3 reads CASSQPIGQRIGTREDGYTF. The CDR3 nucleotides are TGTGCCAGCAGCCAACCAATAGGGCAAAGAATCGGGACCCGAGAGGATGGCTACACCTTC.

The chain employs TRBV27 and TRBJ2-1, with D unresolved. The CDR3 totals 14 residues. V gave up 7 bases and J gave up 3 bases, with 13 bases separating them. Germline V gene lookup returns CDR1 MNHEY and CDR2 SMNVEV (reference sequence). The CDR3 DNA follows: TGTGCCAGCACCCCACTGGGCGGCTACAATGAGCAGTTCTTC. Protein product: CASTPLGGYNEQFF.

This chain uses TRBV7-6 with TRBJ1-4; D gene uncertain. The CDR3 has 18 residues. Trimming took 4 bases from V and 4 from J, leaving 22 bases between them. Germline V CDR1 and CDR2: SGHVS, FNYEAQ. The DNA of the CDR3 is TGTGCCAGCAGCTCCCGGGTCTGGGAATTCTATAGTAATGAAAAACTGTTTTTT. This translates into CASSSRVWEFYSNEKLFF.

This chain uses TRBV7-8 with TRBJ1-3, with D unresolved. Germline V CDR1 and CDR2: SGHVS, FQNEAQ. The CDR3 length is 15 residues. Trimming stripped 3 bases from V and 2 bases from J, with 11 bases between. The DNA for the CDR3 is TGTGCCAGCAGCTTGGGGAGTACCCCTGGAAACACCATATATTTT. It is translated as CASSLGSTPGNTIYF. Filled out from reference TRBV7-8 and TRBJ1-3, the complete variable domain reads GAGVSQSPRYKVAKRGQDVALRCDPISGHVSLFWYQQALGQGPEFLTYFQNEAQLDKSGLPSDRFFAERPEGSVSTLKIQRTQQEDSAVYLCASSLGSTPGNTIYFGEGSWLTVV.

The rearrangement uses TRBV29-1 and TRBJ2-3; D is possibly TRBD1 (5 bases). V lost 4 bases to trimming and J lost 0 bases, with 14 bases between them. The CDR3 consists of 15 residues. The germline CDR1 and CDR2 sequences are SQVTM and ANQGSEA. CDR3 sequence (DNA): TGCAGCGTTGTTATACGGACACTTAGCACAGATACGCAGTATTTT. This translates into CSVVIRTLSTDTQYF.

The J gene is TRBJ2-3, the V gene TRBV6-5, with 9 nucleotides matching TRBD1. CDR3 length: 16 amino acids. V trimming: 2 bases; J trimming: 0 bases; junction bases outside the gene matches: 3. Germline assignment: CDR1 MNHEY and CDR2 SVGAGI. As DNA, the CDR3 is TGTGCCAGCAGTTACGGGACAGGGACTAGCACAGATACGCAGTATTTT. Its protein is CASSYGTGTSTDTQYF.

The chain employs TRBV28 and TRBJ2-2, with D possibly matching TRBD2 (7 bases). The CDR3 runs 15 residues. Looked up from germline, CDR1 is MDHEN and CDR2 is SYDVKM. Trimming shortened V by 6 bases and J by 1 base, and 12 bases separated the two germline ends. In DNA, the CDR3 is TGTGCCAGCAGGGGGGCTAGCGGGAACACCGGGGAGCTGTTTTTT. It translates to CASRGASGNTGELFF.

This clone was seen only a few times. The chain couples TRBV25-1 to TRBJ2-7; no clear D. This CDR3 has 13 residues. Germline V gene lookup returns CDR1 MGHDK and CDR2 SYGVNS. Deletions cut 4 bases from V and 5 bases from J, with 12 bases between. The CDR3 sequence: CASSGRRRDEQYF. Written as DNA, the CDR3 is TGTGCCAGCAGTGGCAGGAGAAGGGACGAGCAGTACTTC.

The rearrangement joins TRBV4-3 to TRBJ2-1; the D gene is possibly TRBD1 (5 bases). The CDR3 has 13 amino acids. The germline V gene encodes CDR1 LGHNA and CDR2 YSLEER. Trimming pared 1 base from V and 10 bases from J, leaving 11 bases between. CDR3 coding DNA: TGCGCCAGCAGCCAAGCAGGGCTACCCGAGCAGTTCTTC. Translated, it gives CASSQAGLPEQFF.

This clone was recorded once. This chain connects TRBV5-4 to TRBJ1-2; 7 bases map to TRBD1. The CDR3 extends over 15 amino acids. Germline V gene sequence: CDR1 SGHNT, CDR2 YYREEE (reference sequence). The V and J ends lost 1 base and 8 bases, in that order; junction bases with no gene match: 11. This CDR3 is CASSLMRTGSIGYTF. The CDR3 nucleotides read TGTGCCAGCAGCTTGATGAGGACAGGCTCTATAGGCTACACCTTC.

The CDR3 protein is CASTAVGGAAGELFF. CDR3 nucleotide sequence: TGTGCCAGTACCGCCGTGGGGGGGGCGGCCGGGGAGCTGTTTTTT. The chain carries TRBV19 and TRBJ2-2, with D possibly matching TRBD2 (7 bases). Per the germline V gene, CDR1 is LNHDA and CDR2 is SQIVND (reference sequence). The V end was cut by 7 bases, the J end by 6 bases, with 18 bases between. The CDR3 covers 15 residues.

This clone has a single count. The CDR3 nucleotides read TGTGCCAGCAGCTTAGAGACCTCGCTAGCGGGAGTCGAAGGGGAGCTGTTTTTT. Its translation is CASSLETSLAGVEGELFF. V gene TRBV7-2 combines with J gene TRBJ2-2; 10 positions agree with TRBD2. CDR1 SGHTA and CDR2 FQGNSA come from the germline V gene. V was pared by 1 base and J by 8 bases, with 13 bases of the junction left unmatched. The CDR3 extends over 18 amino acids.

The rearrangement joins TRBV29-1 to TRBJ2-7; tentative D call: TRBD1 (5 bases). The CDR3 is 12 amino acids. CDR1 and CDR2 (germline): SQVTM, ANQGSEA. Trimming pared 6 bases from V and 0 bases from J, leaving 9 bases between. CDR3 DNA sequence: TGCAGCGTGGCCGACAGCTCCTACGAGCAGTACTTC. Protein sequence: CSVADSSYEQYF.

The chain is built from TRBV28 and TRBJ2-7; D not certain. The CDR3 totals 12 residues. Germline CDR1 MDHEN, CDR2 SYDVKM. Trimming took 6 bases from V and 3 from J, leaving 9 bases between them. The DNA for the CDR3 is TGTGCCAGCAGCCGAGAATTCTACGAGCAGTACTTC. It specifies CASSREFYEQYF.

The chain has TRBV28 and TRBJ2-3, with D perhaps assigned TRBD1 or TRBD2 (5 bases each). CDR3 length: 14 amino acids. Germline-derived CDR1 and CDR2 are MDHEN and SYDVKM. Trimming removed 7 bases from V and 3 bases from J, with 14 bases in between. CDR3 DNA sequence: TGTGCCAGCATTCCGGGACCCCGAACAGATACGCAGTATTTT. Translation: CASIPGPRTDTQYF.

J is TRBJ1-2 and V is TRBV21-1; TRBD1, the table's D call, lacks a check against the DNA. TRBV21-1 is noted as a pseudogene. The CDR3 is made up of 16 amino acids. CDR3 protein: CASSKEPRDRGRGYTF. The CDR3 bases are TGTGCCAGCAGCAAAGAGCCGCGGGACAGGGGTCGGGGCTACACCTTC.

This rearrangement joins TRBV6-5 to TRBJ1-4, with 10 bases that match TRBD1. V gave up 0 bases and J gave up 7 bases; unmatched junction bases: 5. CDR1 and CDR2 (germline): MNHEY, SVGAGI. The CDR3 covers 16 residues. The CDR3: CASSYSLGQGTEKLFF. As DNA, the CDR3 is TGTGCCAGCAGTTACTCTTTGGGACAGGGGACTGAAAAACTGTTTTTT.

The chain combines TRBV13 with TRBJ1-4; TRBD1 aligns across 7 bases. CDR1 and CDR2 (germline): PRHDT, FYEKMQ (reference sequence). The CDR3 spans 14 residues. Unmatched junction bases numbered 3, after V lost 4 bases and J lost 4 bases. In DNA form, the CDR3 reads TGTGCCAGCAGCTACCGGGACAGTAATGAAAAACTGTTTTTT. Its translation: CASSYRDSNEKLFF.

The chain uses TRBV12-5 and TRBJ1-2, with D possibly being TRBD1 (6 bases). CDR1 and CDR2 from the germline V gene are LGHNT and FRNRAP. Trimming took off 2 bases at V and 4 bases at J, with 11 bases between the two ends. The CDR3 spans 14 residues. CDR3 sequence reads: CASGLRTVSYGYTF. The CDR3, as DNA: TGTGCTAGTGGTTTGAGGACAGTCAGCTATGGCTACACCTTC.

The chain couples TRBV4-1 to TRBJ2-1, with TRBD1 matching over 7 bases. V lost 1 base, J lost 4 bases, and 4 bases stayed unmatched. CDR1 is MGHRA, CDR2 YSYEKL, per germline. The CDR3 has 15 amino acids. In nucleotides, the CDR3 is TGCGCCAGCAGCCAAGGAGCACAGGGGTACAATGAGCAGTTCTTC. Protein product: CASSQGAQGYNEQFF.

The CDR3 nucleotides are TGCGCCAGCAGCTTGGGAGGTCTAGCGGGAGGCCCCTACAATGAGCAGTTCTTC. Amino acids: CASSLGGLAGGPYNEQFF. This sequence joins TRBV5-1 and TRBJ2-1; 11 bases fit TRBD2. Germline trimming cut 0 bases from V and 2 bases from J; bases unmatched to any gene: 7. This CDR3 has 18 amino acids. Germline CDR1 reads SGHRS; CDR2 reads YFSETQ.

The chain links TRBV10-3 to TRBJ2-1; 9 bases match TRBD2. Germline CDR1 reads ENHRY; CDR2 reads SYGVKD. This CDR3 spans 16 amino acids. V shed 2 bases, J shed 7 bases, and the junction held 9 bases outside the gene matches. The chain's CDR3 is CAISERGTSMGNEQFF. DNA of the CDR3: TGTGCCATCAGTGAGAGGGGGACTAGCATGGGGAATGAGCAGTTCTTC.

The chain carries TRBV6-5 and TRBJ2-1; D is undetermined. V lost 8 bases and J 6 bases, leaving 11 bases between the germline ends. The length of the CDR3 is 12 residues. Germline V gene lookup returns CDR1 MNHEY and CDR2 SVGAGI. CDR3 DNA sequence: TGTGCCAGCTTCGAGCTATTCAATGAGCAGTTCTTC. Its protein is CASFELFNEQFF.

The V gene is TRBV11-3, the J gene TRBJ2-1; D may be TRBD2 (6 bases). Trimming left V 5 bases short and J 0 bases short, with 11 bases between. Germline CDR1 SGHNT, CDR2 YENEEA. This CDR3 has 15 amino acids. CDR3 sequence: CASSPGLSSYNEQFF. The CDR3 region has the DNA TGTGCCAGCAGCCCGGGACTTAGCTCCTACAATGAGCAGTTCTTC.

This chain connects TRBV20-1 to TRBJ2-5, with D unresolved. Germline CDR1 reads DFQATT; CDR2 reads SNEGSKA (reference sequence). The CDR3 totals 11 residues. CDR3 residues: CSGRILETQYF. CDR3 DNA sequence: TGCAGCGGAAGAATTTTAGAGACCCAGTACTTC.

The J gene is TRBJ2-2, the V gene TRBV12-3 or TRBV12-4; D is perhaps TRBD1 (5 bases). CDR3 length: 13 amino acids. The V gene lost 7 bases and the J gene lost 6 bases, with 12 bases spanning the gap. In nucleotides, the CDR3 is TGTGCCAGCACCTCTACAGGTCCCGGGGAGCTGTTTTTT. Translating it yields CASTSTGPGELFF.

This chain links TRBV11-2 with TRBJ2-7; tentatively, D is TRBD1 (7 bases). This CDR3 contains 15 residues. V lost 2 bases, J lost 1 base, and 12 bases lay in between. Germline V gene sequence: CDR1 SGHAT, CDR2 FQNNGV. The CDR3 is CASSLLAGGSYEQYF. CDR3 sequence (DNA): TGTGCCAGCAGCTTATTGGCAGGGGGGTCCTACGAGCAGTACTTC.